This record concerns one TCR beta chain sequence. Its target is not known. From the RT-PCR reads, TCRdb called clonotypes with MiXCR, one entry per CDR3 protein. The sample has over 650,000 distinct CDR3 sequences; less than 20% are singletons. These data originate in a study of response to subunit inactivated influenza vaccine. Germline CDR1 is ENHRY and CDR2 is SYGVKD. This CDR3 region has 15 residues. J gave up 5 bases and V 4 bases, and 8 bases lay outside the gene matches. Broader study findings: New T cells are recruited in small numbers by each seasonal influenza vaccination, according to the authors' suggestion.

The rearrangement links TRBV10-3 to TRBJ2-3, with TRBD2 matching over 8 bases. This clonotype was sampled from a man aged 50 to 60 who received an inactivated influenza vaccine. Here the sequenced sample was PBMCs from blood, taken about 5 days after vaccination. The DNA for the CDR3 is TGTGCCATCAGTGGTGTTCGGGGGGGAGGAGATACGCAGTATTTT. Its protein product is CAISGVRGGGDTQYF.